The clone carrying this TCR beta chain was observed a handful of times. Its target is not known. The data derive from a study of vaccination and CD4 T cells after COVID-19. Study as a whole: According to the study, participants were given two doses of BNT162b2 or mRNA-1273 vaccine. The post-vaccine samples came a median 72 days after dose two (range 14 to 241).

V lost 5 bases and J lost 2, with 15 bases in between. Per germline, CDR1 SGHTA and CDR2 FQGNSA. The CDR3 extends over 15 amino acids. Study-level findings and limits: Median about 86% of reactive clones detected in convalescent patients emerged only post-vaccination.

As to treatment: approximately nine-day PBMC culture with coronavirus spike peptide pools or control peptides (ViraFEST assay). ViraFEST relied on peptide pools to expand antigen-specific T cells; the TCRs were sequenced afterward. An Oncomine TCR Beta short-read assay was used to sequence the DNA from cultured CD4+ T cells. TCRdb processed the PCR reads anew with MiXCR; each CDR3 protein has one entry. The table has about 9,200 distinct CDR3 sequences, less than 65% seen once. The specimen was CD4+ T cells from blood, cultured in vitro. This TCR was sampled from a human donor who had recovered from COVID-19. J is TRBJ1-1 and V is TRBV7-2; weak D call: TRBD1 (5 bases). The DNA of the CDR3 is TGTGCCAGCAGCCCCTTGACAGTTACCAACACTGAAGCTTTCTTT. This sequence encodes CASSPLTVTNTEAFF.